This T cell receptor beta chain was recorded in a study of T cell repertoires in cytomegalovirus infection. CDR1 is SEHNR, CDR2 FQNEAQ, per germline (reference sequence). The CDR3 is made up of 14 amino acids. The V and J ends lost 6 bases and 0 bases respectively, with 11 bases between them. MiXCR was run by TCRdb on the reads, yielding one entry per CDR3 protein. The table records 310,000 or so distinct CDR3 sequences, 15% to 20% of them present only once. The sample was PBMCs. The rearrangement links TRBV7-9 to TRBJ2-5, with D perhaps TRBD1 (5 bases). The source is a human donor in good health (CMV status not recorded). Some clones in this sample may be carry-over from other donors' samples. CDR3 protein: CASSQAGNQETQYF. CDR3 nucleotide sequence: TGTGCCAGCAGTCAAGCAGGGAACCAAGAGACCCAGTACTTC. Filled out from reference TRBV7-9 and TRBJ2-5, the complete variable domain reads DTGVSQNPRHKITKRGQNVTFRCDPISEHNRLYWYRQTLGQGPEFLTYFQNEAQLEKSRLLSDRFSAERPKGSFSTLEIQRTEQGDSAMYLCASSQAGNQETQYFGPGTRLLVL.